This T cell receptor beta chain was obtained from a study of sequential checkpoint blockade in melanoma. Generated by immunoSEQ multiplex PCR, the TCRdb table keeps only in-frame clones and is missing some. This repertoire shows about 6,200 clones, about half found once; its top ten account for 45%. Specified treatment: randomized to nivolumab then ipilimumab (arm A) or the reverse (arm B). Live CD3+CD8+ CD19− CD56− cells were sorted from PBMCs. This CDR3 region has 17 residues. Trimming pared 4 bases from V and 1 base from J, leaving 18 bases between. The germline V gene has CDR1 LGHNA and CDR2 YSLEER.

This material consisted of CD8+ T cells sorted from blood (inferred from file names), taken from a patient given nivolumab and ipilimumab in sequence. This chain joins TRBV4-3 and TRBJ2-3; D is unclear. The TCR originated in a human donor with melanoma. The CDR3 here is CASSRGNGDLRTDTQYF. The CDR3 region has the DNA TGCGCCAGCAGCCGCGGAAACGGAGACTTACGCACAGATACGCAGTATTTT.